The 12 T cell receptor beta chains below come from one sample, sequenced in a study of control samples from healthy donors and cancer patients. Libraries were prepared by immunoSEQ multiplex PCR; TCRdb keeps only in-frame clonotypes and omits some of them. The sample shows tens of thousands of clones, approximately 88% of them seen only once. The sequenced sample was PBMCs. These receptors all come from a man in his sixties or seventies with lung cancer.

This chain connects TRBV6-5 to TRBJ2-1; possibly TRBD1 or TRBD2 for D (5 bases each). The V gene's germline CDR1 is MNHEY and CDR2 SVGAGI. Trimming removed 8 bases from V and 4 bases from J, with 18 bases in between. The CDR3 contains 15 residues. CDR3 sequence (DNA): TGTGCCAGCGGGCCCTCCCGGGGACGATACAATGAGCAGTTCTTC. Its protein is CASGPSRGRYNEQFF.

The chain joins TRBV13 to TRBJ2-5; TRBD2 agrees at 13 bases. V lost 5 bases, J lost 5 bases, and 5 bases stayed unmatched. The CDR3 length is 15 residues. Germline V gene sequence: CDR1 PRHDT, CDR2 FYEKMQ (reference sequence). The CDR3 sequence: CASSPGTSGVETQYF. The CDR3 region has the DNA TGTGCCAGCAGCCCTGGGACTAGCGGGGTGGAGACCCAGTACTTC. Filled out from reference TRBV13 and TRBJ2-5, the complete variable domain reads AAGVIQSPRHLIKEKRETATLKCYPIPRHDTVYWYQQGPGQDPQFLISFYEKMQSDKGSIPDRFSAQQFSDYHSELNMSSLELGDSALYFCASSPGTSGVETQYFGPGTRLLVL.

This clone is a singleton in its sample. The V gene is TRBV5-6, the J gene TRBJ2-7; 8 bases are shared with TRBD2. Trimming at V came to 5 bases and at J to 0 bases, leaving 13 bases not matched to a gene. This CDR3 has 17 residues. Germline CDR1 reads SGHDT; CDR2 reads YYEEEE. The CDR3 sequence: CASSLYYSGDLSYEQYF. The CDR3 coding sequence is TGTGCCAGCAGTTTATACTATAGCGGGGACCTCTCCTACGAGCAGTACTTC.

This rearrangement joins TRBV5-1 to TRBJ2-2; TRBD1 aligns across 7 bases. Germline assignment: CDR1 SGHRS and CDR2 YFSETQ. The CDR3 sequence is 16 residues long. Trimming cost V 4 bases and J 3 bases; bases outside gene matches: 9. The CDR3 reads CASSPGRGTDTGELFF. The CDR3 DNA is TGCGCCAGCAGCCCCGGACGAGGGACAGACACCGGGGAGCTGTTTTTT.

The chain joins TRBV5-1 to TRBJ2-3, with D unresolved. Germline CDR1 SGHRS, CDR2 YFSETQ. V was pared by 0 bases and J by 4 bases, with 9 bases between. The CDR3 runs to 14 residues. DNA for the CDR3: TGCGCCAGCAGCTTGGCCACGCGGCCAGATACGCAGTATTTT. Protein: CASSLATRPDTQYF.

The chain has TRBV3-1 (or the pseudogene TRBV3-2) and TRBJ2-7, with D perhaps matching TRBD2 (5 bases). Germline CDR1 is LGHDT and CDR2 is YNNKEL (reference sequence). The CDR3 spans 15 residues. V gave up 5 bases and J gave up 7 bases, with 21 bases separating them. Written as DNA, the CDR3 is TGTGCCAGCAGCTCCCGACTAACCCGGGGTGGGGAGCAGTACTTC. This codes for CASSSRLTRGGEQYF.

A single count supports this clone. J is TRBJ2-2 and V is TRBV9; no clear D gene. The germline CDR1 and CDR2 sequences are SGDLS and YYNGEE. V lost 6 bases to trimming and J lost 3 bases, with 3 bases between them. The CDR3 runs to 11 residues. The CDR3 nucleotides are TGTGCCAGCAAAGACACCGGGGAGCTGTTTTTT. It specifies CASKDTGELFF.

The chain links TRBV2 to TRBJ2-7; 11 bases align to TRBD2. CDR1 and CDR2 (germline): SNHLY, FYNNEI. J gave up 2 bases and V 6 bases, and 6 bases lay outside the gene matches. This CDR3 comprises 15 residues. CDR3 in DNA: TGTGCCAGCAGAGATATAGCGGGGGGGGCCTACGAGCAGTACTTC. Translating it yields CASRDIAGGAYEQYF.

This chain links TRBV5-1 with TRBJ2-1; no reliable D call. The V gene lost 0 bases and the J gene lost 5 bases, with 9 bases spanning the gap. The length of the CDR3 is 14 residues. The V gene's germline CDR1 is SGHRS and CDR2 YFSETQ. CDR3 nucleotides: TGCGCCAGCAGCTTGGAGACCAGAAACAATGAGCAGTTCTTC. Its translation: CASSLETRNNEQFF. Looking up the rest from reference TRBV5-1 and TRBJ2-1 gives the full variable domain: KAGVTQTPRYLIKTRGQQVTLSCSPISGHRSVSWYQQTPGQGLQFLFEYFSETQRNKGNFPGRFSGRQFSNSRSEMNVSTLELGDSALYLCASSLETRNNEQFFGPGTRLTVL.

The chain couples TRBV6-1 to TRBJ1-5; 7 nucleotides align to TRBD1. CDR3 length: 15 residues. The junction had 7 bases not matched to a gene; V was cut back by 6 bases and J by 2 bases. The germline CDR1 and CDR2 sequences are MNHNS and SASEGT. Here the CDR3 DNA reads TGTGCCAGCAGGAAGACAGGGACGGGCAATCAGCCCCAGCATTTT. Translating gives CASRKTGTGNQPQHF.

V is TRBV5-1 and J is TRBJ2-5; TRBD1 agrees at 8 bases. Germline lookup yields CDR1 SGHRS and CDR2 YFSETQ. This CDR3 has 14 amino acids. With 1 base clipped from V and 2 bases from J, the junction kept 1 base outside the gene matches. Written as DNA, the CDR3 is TGCGCCAGCAGCTTGACAGGGGGTCAAGAGACCCAGTACTTC. Translating it yields CASSLTGGQETQYF.

The J gene is TRBJ1-5, the V gene TRBV6-2 or TRBV6-3, with D uncertain. Trimming stripped 5 bases from V and 12 bases from J, with 26 bases between. The CDR3 has 16 amino acids. The germline V gene has CDR1 MNHEY and CDR2 SVGEGT. CDR3 loop: CASSQVPALSRFLQHF. The CDR3 DNA reads TGTGCCAGCAGTCAAGTCCCCGCCCTTTCTAGATTTCTCCAGCATTTT.